The 30 T cell receptor beta chains below were found in one sample sequenced in a study of shared clonotypes between healthy human individuals. Sequencing used immunoSEQ multiplex PCR; TCRdb keeps in-frame clones, though not all of them. The sample lists about 320,000 clones, roughly 84% occurring once. The sample comprised memory CD8+ T cells sorted from blood. Subset given: CD45RO+ cells pooled with CCR7-negative TemRA cells. The source of these receptors is a young man in good health.

The sample holds many counts of this clone. The chain has TRBV30 and TRBJ2-5, with D possibly being TRBD1 or TRBD2 (5 bases each). Between the trimmed V and J ends, which lost 8 bases and 3 bases, there was a span of 16 bases. The CDR3 is 13 residues long. The germline V gene has CDR1 GTSNPN and CDR2 SVGIG (reference sequence). As DNA, the CDR3 is TGTGCCACGTCAACCGGGACGGAAGAGACCCAGTACTTC. Encoded protein: CATSTGTEETQYF.

The rearrangement joins TRBV2 to TRBJ2-5; TRBD2 aligns across 7 bases. The CDR3 length is 15 residues. With 0 bases clipped from V and 3 bases from J, the junction kept 4 bases outside the gene matches. The V gene's germline CDR1 is SNHLY and CDR2 FYNNEI. CDR3 in DNA: TGTGCCAGCAGTGAAGCGCTTCGGGGGGAAGAGACCCAGTACTTC. It encodes CASSEALRGEETQYF.

The chain links TRBV5-1 to TRBJ1-6; D may be TRBD1 (5 bases). The germline V gene has CDR1 SGHRS and CDR2 YFSETQ. The CDR3 is 17 amino acids. Between the trimmed V and J ends, which lost 0 bases and 2 bases, there was a span of 12 bases. CDR3 sequence: CASSLAPGIAYNSPLHF. Here the CDR3 DNA reads TGCGCCAGCAGCTTGGCACCAGGGATCGCCTATAATTCACCCCTCCACTTT.

The chain joins TRBV4-1 to TRBJ1-4, with TRBD1 identical over 7 bases. CDR1 MGHRA and CDR2 YSYEKL come from the germline V gene. The CDR3 consists of 15 residues. V shed 4 bases and J 6 bases; nucleotides not matched to a gene: 8. The CDR3 loop reads CASSRSQGVDEKLFF. In DNA form, the CDR3 reads TGCGCCAGCAGCCGCTCGCAGGGGGTAGATGAAAAACTGTTTTTT.

CDR3 sequence (DNA): TGTGCCAGCAGTTCCCGTTTTGGACTAGCGGGGGAGCAGTACTTC. Translation: CASSSRFGLAGEQYF. The gene calls are TRBV6-5 and TRBJ2-7, with TRBD2 matching 12 bases. The CDR3 consists of 15 residues. CDR1 and CDR2 from the germline V gene are MNHEY and SVGAGI. The trim removed 4 bases at V and 7 bases at J, leaving 8 bases unmatched.

This chain uses TRBV7-6 with TRBJ1-6; the D gene is possibly TRBD1 (6 bases). The length of the CDR3 is 17 residues. Trimming pared 5 bases from V and 6 bases from J, leaving 20 bases between. Germline values: CDR1 SGHVS, CDR2 FNYEAQ. CDR3 residues: CASSAPGGPQANSPLHF. The CDR3 DNA is TGTGCCAGCAGCGCCCCCGGGGGCCCGCAAGCTAATTCACCCCTCCACTTT.

This chain connects TRBV2 to TRBJ2-7; 7 nucleotides match TRBD1. V trimming: 6 bases; J trimming: 2 bases; junction bases outside the gene matches: 7. The germline V gene has CDR1 SNHLY and CDR2 FYNNEI. The CDR3 consists of 14 residues. CDR3: CASSDRELAYEQYF. CDR3 nucleotides: TGTGCCAGCAGCGACAGGGAGCTCGCCTACGAGCAGTACTTC.

The chain has TRBV5-4 and TRBJ2-7; D uncertain. Germline V lookup: CDR1 SGHNT, CDR2 YYREEE (reference sequence). Between the trimmed V and J ends, which lost 3 bases and 4 bases, there was a span of 8 bases. This CDR3 has 12 amino acids. CDR3 sequence reads: CASSSPGYEQYF. The DNA for the CDR3 is TGTGCCAGCAGCTCCCCTGGGTACGAGCAGTACTTC.

V usage is TRBV7-2 and J usage is TRBJ2-1; 7 bases align to TRBD2. J gave up 4 bases and V 5 bases, and 11 bases lay outside the gene matches. The CDR3 extends over 16 amino acids. The germline gives CDR1 SGHTA, CDR2 FQGNSA. CDR3 bases: TGTGCCAGCAGCATCTGGGCGGGAGAGGGGTACAATGAGCAGTTCTTC. This codes for CASSIWAGEGYNEQFF.

The chain has TRBV7-9 and TRBJ2-5, with D hard to call. The germline V and J ends were trimmed by 1 base and 5 bases, with 14 bases remaining between them. The CDR3 spans 15 residues. Germline CDR1 is SEHNR and CDR2 is FQNEAQ (reference sequence). CDR3 sequence: CASSLDGPDGETQYF. DNA for the CDR3: TGTGCCAGCAGCTTAGACGGGCCCGATGGGGAGACCCAGTACTTC.

The chain combines TRBV6-4 with TRBJ1-6, with D tentatively TRBD1 (5 bases). The length of the CDR3 is 15 residues. Germline loops: CDR1 MRHNA, CDR2 SNTAGT. Trimming stripped 0 bases from V and 6 bases from J, with 9 bases between. This CDR3 is CASSDSGDANSPLHF. CDR3 sequence (DNA): TGTGCCAGCAGTGACTCGGGGGACGCTAATTCACCCCTCCACTTT.

In its sample, this clone was seen a few times. The chain recombines TRBV7-3 with TRBJ1-2, with D possibly TRBD1 on 5 matching bases. The germline V and J ends were trimmed by 2 bases and 4 bases, with 14 bases remaining between them. The CDR3 spans 15 residues. From germline, CDR1 is SGHTA and CDR2 FQGTGA. In nucleotides, the CDR3 is TGTGCCAGCAGCTTATCCGAGGGGTCGGGCTATGGCTACACCTTC. The encoded protein is CASSLSEGSGYGYTF.

CDR3 loop: CASSGQGEPDTQYF. In DNA form, the CDR3 reads TGTGCCAGCAGCGGACAAGGGGAACCAGATACGCAGTATTTT. J is TRBJ2-3 and V is TRBV7-9, with a weak D call TRBD1 (5 bases). This CDR3 has 14 residues. Germline lookup yields CDR1 SEHNR and CDR2 FQNEAQ (reference sequence). Trimming shortened V by 5 bases and J by 4 bases, and 13 bases separated the two germline ends. Based on the CDR3 plus reference TRBV7-9 and TRBJ2-3, the full variable domain is DTGVSQNPRHKITKRGQNVTFRCDPISEHNRLYWYRQTLGQGPEFLTYFQNEAQLEKSRLLSDRFSAERPKGSFSTLEIQRTEQGDSAMYLCASSGQGEPDTQYFGPGTRLTVL.

The V call is TRBV2, the J call TRBJ2-1; 8 positions match TRBD2. This CDR3 has 15 amino acids. After removal of 5 bases from V and 7 bases from J, the junction contained 10 bases not matched to a gene. CDR1 and CDR2 (germline): SNHLY, FYNNEI. CDR3 protein: CASSPRLAGLNEQFF. The CDR3 nucleotides read TGTGCCAGCAGTCCCCGGCTAGCGGGTCTAAATGAGCAGTTCTTC.

The genes are TRBV10-1 and TRBJ2-1; 8 bases are a match to TRBD2. Looked up from germline, CDR1 is WNHNN and CDR2 is SYGVQD (reference sequence). Trimming cost V 6 bases and J 8 bases; bases outside gene matches: 6. The CDR3 covers 13 residues. In DNA, the CDR3 is TGCGCCAGCAGCCTAGCGGGTGCCCATGAGCAGTTCTTC. Encoded protein: CASSLAGAHEQFF.

The chain is built from TRBV5-1 and TRBJ2-2, with TRBD1 matching 10 bases. Losses at the gene ends were 0 bases for V and 5 bases for J; bases not matched to a gene: 4. The germline gives CDR1 SGHRS, CDR2 YFSETQ. The CDR3 is 16 residues long. This CDR3 is CASSLEDRGYTGELFF. The CDR3 DNA follows: TGCGCCAGCAGCTTGGAGGACAGGGGGTATACCGGGGAGCTGTTTTTT.

The CDR3 region has the DNA TGTGCCACCAGCAGGGCGTTGGGCCTCAAGTGGGGGAATTCACCCCTCCACTTT. Amino acid sequence: CATSRALGLKWGNSPLHF. The rearrangement links TRBV15 to TRBJ1-6; D perhaps matches TRBD1 (5 bases). The CDR3 spans 18 residues. Germline V gene lookup returns CDR1 LNHNV and CDR2 YYDKDF (reference sequence). Trimming left V 3 bases short and J 7 bases short, with 22 bases between.

A few counts support this clone. This chain connects TRBV4-1 to TRBJ1-3; D is uncertain. Looked up from germline, CDR1 is MGHRA and CDR2 is YSYEKL. The CDR3 consists of 17 residues. The germline V and J ends were trimmed by 1 base and 0 bases, with 13 bases remaining between them. CDR3 DNA sequence: TGCGCCAGCAGCCAAGGGTTGGCTGCTAGCTCTGGAAACACCATATATTTT. The encoded protein is CASSQGLAASSGNTIYF.

V gene TRBV9 combines with J gene TRBJ2-1; 9 positions agree with TRBD2. With V trimmed by 0 bases and J by 8 bases, 6 bases remained unmatched. Germline values: CDR1 SGDLS, CDR2 YYNGEE. This CDR3 region has 15 residues. The DNA of the CDR3 is TGTGCCAGCAGCGTAGGGACTAGCGAATTCGATGAGCAGTTCTTC. Its translation is CASSVGTSEFDEQFF.

In its sample, this clone was seen once. This chain uses TRBV27 with TRBJ2-1, with TRBD2 matching over 10 bases. Germline lookup yields CDR1 MNHEY and CDR2 SMNVEV (reference sequence). The CDR3 totals 15 residues. The ends lost 6 bases at V and 4 bases at J; junction bases unmatched: 6. The CDR3 sequence: CASSPPSGGYNEQFF. The CDR3 nucleotides are TGTGCCAGCAGCCCCCCTAGCGGGGGTTACAATGAGCAGTTCTTC.

V and J are TRBV2 and TRBJ1-6; a possible D gene is TRBD1 (5 bases). The CDR3 is 12 residues long. V was clipped by 6 bases and J by 18 bases, with 18 bases between them. Germline CDR1 and CDR2: SNHLY and FYNNEI. CDR3 DNA: TGTGCCAGCAGGGGACCGGGGGAGGAGGACCACTTT. Its translation: CASRGPGEEDHF.

This sequence joins TRBV2 and TRBJ1-1; D is possibly TRBD1 (6 bases). V lost 3 bases and J 1 base, leaving 12 bases between the germline ends. Germline lookup yields CDR1 SNHLY and CDR2 FYNNEI. This CDR3 contains 15 residues. CDR3 loop: CASSEWGTPNTEAFF. Written as DNA, the CDR3 is TGTGCCAGCAGTGAGTGGGGGACACCGAACACTGAAGCTTTCTTT.

The chain uses TRBV7-6 and TRBJ2-6, with 10 bases matching TRBD1. Germline values: CDR1 SGHVS, CDR2 FNYEAQ. V lost 6 bases and J lost 4; bases outside the gene matches: 12. The CDR3 is made up of 18 amino acids. CDR3 in amino acids: CASSPDGTGAWGANVLTF. In DNA, the CDR3 is TGTGCCAGCAGTCCTGATGGGACAGGGGCCTGGGGGGCCAACGTCCTGACTTTC.

The chain joins TRBV30 to TRBJ2-5, with D perhaps TRBD2 (5 bases). Germline CDR1 GTSNPN, CDR2 SVGIG (reference sequence). This CDR3 spans 14 amino acids. With 0 bases removed from V and 11 bases from J, the gap between germline ends came to 19 bases. The CDR3 DNA reads as TGTGCCTGGAGTGTAGGTTTCAGACTGGGAGAGCAGTACTTC. Residues: CAWSVGFRLGEQYF.

The chain employs TRBV2 and TRBJ2-5, with D uncertain. CDR3 length: 13 amino acids. The V end lost 8 bases, the J end lost 1 base, and 11 bases lay between the germline ends. Germline V gene data show CDR1 as SNHLY and CDR2 as FYNNEI. CDR3 coding DNA: TGTGCCAGCCTGCTGGTTCTCCAAGAGACCCAGTACTTC. Amino acids: CASLLVLQETQYF. Based on the CDR3 plus reference TRBV2 and TRBJ2-5, the full variable domain is EPEVTQTPSHQVTQMGQEVILRCVPISNHLYFYWYRQILGQKVEFLVSFYNNEISEKSEIFDDQFSVERPDGSNFTLKIRSTKLEDSAMYFCASLLVLQETQYFGPGTRLLVL.

The chain employs TRBV11-2 and TRBJ2-7, with D unresolved. Per germline, CDR1 SGHAT and CDR2 FQNNGV. The length of the CDR3 is 13 residues. V was pared by 5 bases and J by 0 bases, with 8 bases between. The DNA for the CDR3 is TGTGCCAGCAGCACGAGTAACTCCTACGAGCAGTACTTC. Amino acids: CASSTSNSYEQYF.

CDR3 nucleotides: TGTGCCACCAGCAGGGAAAGGACAGGGTCCTACGAGCAGTACTTC. It translates to CATSRERTGSYEQYF. The chain carries TRBV15 and TRBJ2-7, with 8 bases that match TRBD1. The CDR3 loop spans 15 amino acids. V lost 3 bases, J lost 1 base, and 5 bases stayed unmatched. Germline values: CDR1 LNHNV, CDR2 YYDKDF (reference sequence).

This rearrangement joins TRBV5-1 to TRBJ2-7; 13 bases are a match to TRBD2. V gave up 4 bases and J gave up 5 bases; unmatched junction bases: 3. CDR3 length: 14 amino acids. CDR1 SGHRS and CDR2 YFSETQ come from the germline V gene. This chain's CDR3 is CASSAGLAGNEQYF. CDR3 DNA sequence: TGCGCCAGCAGCGCGGGACTAGCGGGAAACGAGCAGTACTTC.

The chain is built from TRBV4-3 and TRBJ1-4; D perhaps matches TRBD1 (5 bases). In germline, CDR1 is LGHNA, CDR2 YSLEER. V dropped 3 bases and J dropped 5 bases, with 22 bases sitting between them. The CDR3 runs to 18 residues. In DNA, the CDR3 is TGCGCCAGCAGCCAGGAGGGGACTTTTGGAGGGGAGAATGAAAAACTGTTTTTT. Translation: CASSQEGTFGGENEKLFF.

This chain joins TRBV11-2 and TRBJ2-7, with D unresolved. From germline, CDR1 is SGHAT and CDR2 FQNNGV. V lost 0 bases and J 3 bases, leaving 6 bases between the germline ends. The CDR3 has 13 residues. CDR3 DNA: TGTGCCAGCAGCTTAGAGAACGTCTACGAGCAGTACTTC. Translation: CASSLENVYEQYF.